This T cell receptor (beta chain) was found in a study of human T cells and chemical hapten exposure (dated by TCRdb to 2020 to 2022). About the investigation overall: For sensitization, 2% DPC in acetone was applied to a roughly 2 cm by roughly 2 cm area of upper inner arm skin. Throughout the roughly 25-week study period, patients were also given weekly therapeutic DPC doses on the scalp. Patch testing was done on the upper back using Finn chambers containing 0.01% DPC, and results were scored after 6 days according to International Contact Dermatitis Research Group standards. The mostly female patient cohort included alopecia areata with under or over 50% scalp involvement, alopecia totalis and alopecia universalis. Libraries were pooled for sequencing, and per-sample TCR yields varied mainly because of small differences in library volumes within the pool. In alopecia patients, the study followed how the peripheral blood TCR repertoire changed in vivo over primary and secondary sensitization to diphenylcyclopropenone (DPC), a hapten. Blood samples were taken from patients before sensitization (week 0) and then at 2, 6 and about 24 weeks after DPC sensitization. Blood for TCR sequencing was provided by twenty-nine alopecia patients at one to four time points (pre-sensitization, 2, 6 and 24 weeks). General conclusions and limits of the study: After repeated subsampling, the strength of the expansion versus patch-test correlation and the threshold at which it became significant changed. A positive correlation was found between the number of PT1 expanded TCRs and patch test score, with significance reached at thresholds 8, 16 and 32 but not 4. Significantly more large CDR3 similarity clusters were formed by expanded TCRs than by pre-sensitization or healthy control sets, consistent with antigen-driven responses. Because every patient had alopecia, a presumed autoimmune disease, the patients' immune response might differ from that of healthy individuals. No change with DPC sensitization was found in the number of TCRs above 1 in 1000 frequency, and no evidence of global repertoire structure alterations was found.

Remarks on this clonotype: Its antigen remains undetermined. Base qualities are missing; no much larger clone stands one base away.

V drops 1 base and J drops 2 bases, leaving 13 bases in between. The germline V gene encodes CDR1 SNHLY and CDR2 FYNNEI. Its CDR3 holds 16 amino acids, cysteine through phenylalanine. Only the CDR3 portion is preserved as DNA: 48 bases, with reading frame beginning at the first base. The receptor library was made with RACE. TCRdb names NextSeq 500 as the instrument used. During library preparation, unique molecular identifiers were attached to individual cDNA molecules so that TCRs could be counted in a quantitative, reproducible way. Each blood RNA sample was used to sequence both TCR alpha and TCR beta chains. The source study handled its data this way. The median number of TCRs per sample was approximately 93,000, ranging from 23,224 to 690,600. The Decombinator software suite was used to annotate the V, J and CDR3 of the TCR reads. For the PS versus PT1 abundance plots, all samples were subsampled to the same number of TCRs (28,000). TCRs were defined as expanded if absent before sensitization and observed at least eight times at the 2-week time point. The raw public reads went through TCRdb reprocessing: fastp at Q25, MiXCR clone calling, in-frame beta chains kept. Rows are unified per CDR3 protein, each entry keeping the most common DNA and genes. The V and J calls and clone size come from TCRdb's table, not from the authors' own analysis. For this sample the table gives about 120,000 distinct CDR3 sequences, of which about 12% were detected only once. Approximately 1.5% of the sample rests with the top ten.

The time point label on this specimen signifies: patch test 1, 2 weeks after DPC sensitization. The sample's treatment or condition, from its label and the paper: therapeutic diphenylcyclopropenone sensitization with weekly scalp DPC. At each patch-test visit, blood was drawn before the patch test was applied. Patients were considered eligible if aged 18 to 70, diagnosed with alopecia and deemed suitable for DPC therapy, and patients were excluded if pregnant. Unfractionated whole blood was collected in Tempus Blood RNA tubes, and total RNA was extracted from that blood. The clonotype originates from a woman aged 50 to 65 with alopecia areata. Some clones in this sample may be carry-over from other donors' samples. This specimen consisted of whole blood, obtained in connection with sensitization to the hapten diphenylcyclopropenone (DPC). Recombination joined TRBV2 with TRBJ2-3; the D gene is unclear. The CDR3 reads CASSEGLGSHTDTQYF. The bases are TGTGCCAGCAGTGAAGGCCTGGGATCCCACACAGATACGCAGTATTTT.